The present T cell receptor beta chain was sequenced within a study of T-cell memory formation after mild COVID-19. Notes on the study in general: Contracting clones from day 15 to 85 showed balanced CD4/CD8; later expanders favored CD4+.

As regards this clonotype: Its antigen is not known.

One entry per CDR3 protein, called by TCRdb with MiXCR from the 5' RACE reads. The data hold 250,000 to 400,000 distinct CDR3 sequences, with roughly an eighth observed a single time. The CDR3 covers 16 residues. Trimming removed 7 bases from V and 0 bases from J, with 16 bases in between. Germline V CDR1 and CDR2: MNHEY, SVGAGI. Sequencing was carried out using PBMCs or a T cell subset sorted from them (not recorded which). This sequence originates from a man between 18 and 29 years old who had mild COVID-19 (a few samples of this study predate the infection). Cell type and time point are not known. The rearrangement uses TRBV6-5 and TRBJ2-1; a weak D match, TRBD2 (6 bases). The DNA for the CDR3 is TGTGCCAGCACGGTGGGGGGACCCGGCTCCTACAATGAGCAGTTCTTC. Its protein is CASTVGGPGSYNEQFF.